The subject of this entry is one T cell receptor (beta chain). Clones were read by immunoSEQ multiplex PCR, and TCRdb kept only the in-frame ones, dropping some. The sample comprises approximately 740,000 clones, almost 95% of which are singletons, and around 24% rests with the top ten. Naive-designated CD8 cells lacked CD45RO, were positively enriched for CCR7, and omitted terminally differentiated effector memory CD45RA+ cells. All donors qualified as healthy HIV-negative adults and had experienced no recent acute infections or vaccinations. This sample was taken from a study of shared clonotypes between healthy human individuals. The clonotype comes from a man aged 25 to 40 in good health. Sequenced sample: naive CD8+ T cells sorted from blood.

CDR3: CASSTRNFEQYF. The DNA of the CDR3 is TGTGCCAGCAGCACCAGGAATTTCGAGCAGTACTTC. The chain joins TRBV27 to TRBJ2-7; D is unclear. The CDR3 totals 12 residues. Germline-derived CDR1 and CDR2 are MNHEY and SMNVEV (reference sequence). The germline V and J ends were trimmed by 6 bases and 6 bases, with 12 bases remaining between them.